These 4 T cell receptor beta chains originate from one sample sequenced in a study of blood T cell repertoires in COVID-19. Data came from immunoSEQ multiplex PCR; TCRdb stores just in-frame clones and leaves some out. The sample yields around 140,000 clones, 87% seen once. Sequencing used peripheral blood. The receptors shown here come from a man over 45 with active COVID-19.

V usage is TRBV27 and J usage is TRBJ1-5, with 7 bases identical to TRBD1. There are 14 residues in the CDR3. The germline V gene has CDR1 MNHEY and CDR2 SMNVEV (reference sequence). The trim removed 6 bases at V and 0 bases at J, leaving 2 bases unmatched. The CDR3 DNA follows: TGTGCCAGCAGCCGGACAGGTAGCAATCAGCCCCAGCATTTT. It encodes CASSRTGSNQPQHF.

The CDR3 reads CASSYSRGRTGGDTEAFF. CDR3 bases: TGTGCCAGCAGTTACTCGAGAGGAAGGACAGGGGGAGACACTGAAGCTTTCTTT. The rearrangement joins TRBV6-2 or TRBV6-3 to TRBJ1-1, with TRBD1 matching over 10 bases. Germline V lookup: CDR1 MNHEY, CDR2 SVGEGT. This CDR3 contains 18 residues. J was trimmed by 3 bases and V by 0 bases; bases with no gene match: 10.

The chain is built from TRBV5-6 and TRBJ1-1; D remains ambiguous. Germline CDR1 SGHDT, CDR2 YYEEEE. V dropped 3 bases and J dropped 0 bases, with 9 bases sitting between them. This CDR3 has 14 amino acids. Here the CDR3 DNA reads TGTGCCAGCAGCTCAACGGTGGTGAACACTGAAGCTTTCTTT. Translation gives CASSSTVVNTEAFF.

The CDR3 protein is CASSRDRGNGNTIYF. DNA for the CDR3: TGTGCCAGCAGTAGGGACAGGGGCAATGGAAACACCATATATTTT. The V call is TRBV6-5, the J call TRBJ1-3, with 10 bases lining up with TRBD1. The ends lost 5 bases at V and 3 bases at J; junction bases unmatched: 4. The CDR3 has 15 amino acids. Germline V gene sequence: CDR1 MNHEY, CDR2 SVGAGI.